This TCR beta chain emerged from a study of OX40 agonist ivuxolimab in advanced cancers. Study-level background: Patients treated during dose escalation were battling hepatocellular carcinoma, melanoma, renal cell or head and neck cancer.

J lost 10 bases, V lost 0 bases, and 6 bases had no gene match. The CDR3 has 15 amino acids. Germline V CDR1 and CDR2: SGDLS, YYNGEE. This clone was observed a few times. The method was immunoSEQ multiplex PCR; TCRdb's version includes in-frame clones alone and lacks a portion of them. The sample holds around 80,000 clones; about 87% are singletons and the top ten take 2% to 3%. The receptor's source is an adult with an advanced solid tumor such as melanoma, head and neck, liver or kidney cancer. The rearrangement links TRBV9 to TRBJ1-6, with 8 bases aligning to TRBD1. The sample here was CD4+ or CD8+ T cells sorted from blood, taken in a trial of the OX40 agonist ivuxolimab. CDR3 in DNA: TGTGCCAGCAGCGTAGGGACAGGGAAAGGATCACCCCTCCACTTT. Protein product: CASSVGTGKGSPLHF.